This TCR beta chain appears in the sequencing data of a study of T cells in Graves' hyperthyroidism and ophthalmopathy. On the study more broadly: Before any treatment, at initial diagnosis, peripheral blood was collected. Study-wide results and caveats: From stable hyperthyroidism, ophthalmopathy was separated by a 13 V-J model. Blood also showed most of the thyroid clonotypes that were expanded above 0.001.

Investigators excluded patients with uncontrolled infection, other autoimmune disease, pregnancy or lactation. This clonotype appeared a few times. The antigen remains unidentified. What was amplified from RNA transcripts were TCR beta CDR3 regions. First-round RT-PCR with HTBI primers amplified the TCR CDR3 region. TCRdb passed the multiplex PCR reads through MiXCR, listing each CDR3 protein once. The sample contains some 490,000 distinct CDR3 sequences, 22% of which appear only once. The germline CDR1 and CDR2 sequences are LNHDA and SQIVND (reference sequence). This CDR3 is built from 15 residues. V lost 3 bases to trimming and J lost 6 bases; unmatched junction nucleotides: 10.

This clonotype was obtained from a woman between 65 and 79 years old with Graves' ophthalmopathy. The chain has TRBV19 and TRBJ1-2, with 7 bases identical to TRBD1. Input material: blood. Here the CDR3 DNA reads TGTGCCAGTAGTATTACGAACAGGGGATCCAATGGCTACACCTTC. It codes for CASSITNRGSNGYTF.